This T cell receptor beta chain appears in the sequencing data of a study of blood T cell repertoires in COVID-19. For the study at large: The cDNA or gDNA used as material had been derived from T cells, B-cell-depleted T cells, or PBMCs.

The germline CDR1 and CDR2 sequences are MNHEY and SVGAGI. The CDR3 length is 12 residues. Deletions cut 5 bases from V and 9 bases from J, with 11 bases between. The authors' processing: Amplifying reference gene primers gave estimates of nucleated cell counts. Here immunoSEQ multiplex PCR was the method, and the copy in TCRdb shows in-frame clones only, minus some. That table is the source of V, J and clone size, and D and trimming were worked out from the DNA. Of over 150,000 clones in the sample, about 88% were seen once. Enrolled during active infection, Seattle patients were then followed longitudinally.

The chain employs TRBV6-5 and TRBJ2-1; D is perhaps TRBD2 (5 bases). The TCR sequence derives from a man between 45 and 60 years old with COVID-19, enrolled during active disease. The specimen was peripheral blood. The CDR3 DNA sequence: TGTGCCAGCAGTCCGGGTACTAGTGAGCAGTTCTTC. Its translation is CASSPGTSEQFF.